The sequence of this T cell receptor beta chain was determined in a study of vaccination effects on CD4 cells after COVID-19 (dated by TCRdb to between 2021 and 2024). With regard to the full study: Each participant got two doses of an mRNA SARS-CoV-2 vaccine, either BNT162b2 or mRNA-1273. In both COVID-19 convalescent patients and infection-naive vaccine recipients, the study compared SARS-CoV-2 spike-specific CD4+ TCR repertoires from before mRNA vaccination with those from after it. The full study included 10 COVID-19 convalescent patients and a few SARS-CoV-2-naive healthy vaccine recipients. Cultures from other donors in the study were sequenced using the Oncomine TCR Beta short-read assay on an Illumina iSeq 100. The study at large found these results: Among healthy vaccine recipients, nearly all vaccine-induced clones were SARS-CoV-2 mono-reactive, and just 1 of 255 was cross-reactive with common cold coronaviruses. The study was limited by a small number of convalescent patients and lacked early post-infection timepoints. Clones induced by infection and clones induced by vaccination both contracted markedly at late timepoints after vaccination, which fits with T cell responses waning over time.

Only a few counts were recorded for this clone. It has no known antigen specificity. Per-nucleotide qualities are absent, and no much larger clonotype sits a single base away. At the DNA level, this CDR3 is encoded by other sequences in the same sample as well. Receptors were amplified or captured by the immunoSEQ multiplex PCR assay. DNA from the cultured, isolated CD4+ T cells was subjected to TCR beta CDR3 sequencing. In the authors' own workflow: Non-productive TCR sequences were removed, reads were trimmed to the CDR3 region, and CDR3s of at least 7 amino acids were retained. The MANAFEST web app was used to identify antigen-specific clonotypes by comparing expansion in peptide wells with expansion in reference cultures. Positive clones required FDR<0.05 expansion versus reference and all other wells, odds ratio above 5, and frequency above 0.1% in two replicate wells. Cross-reactive clonotypes were defined as significantly expanded in SARS-CoV-2 spike wells and in at least one common cold coronavirus spike condition. CDR3 similarity was assessed by Levenshtein distance with the stringdist R package, and unrooted trees were built with ape in R 3.6.1. TCRdb re-hosts the immuneACCESS table, in-frame sequences only. Its copies lack some clones; in the studies checked, an unresolved V gene accounts for under half of them, and the cause for the rest is not known. Clone size and V and J calls were adopted from that table, with D and trimming inferred from the DNA. Present in this sample are under 55,000 clones, just under 80% of which were seen just once. 5% to 6.5% of the sample rests with the top ten.

The ViraFEST assay stimulated PBMC with viral peptide pools and then used TCR sequencing to identify antigen-specific CD4+ T cell clonotypes by expansion. After around 10 days of culture, CD4+ T cells were isolated with the EasySep CD4+ T cell isolation kit. Negative nucleocapsid antibody results before and after vaccination confirmed that the healthy vaccine recipients had no prior SARS-CoV-2 infection. Two million PBMC per well were cultured in IMDM with approximately 5% human AB serum, 8.5 to 10 IU/ml IL-2 and gentamicin, plus 10 ug/ml peptides. On days 3 and 7, half of the culture medium was replaced with fresh IL-2-containing medium. Each peptide stimulation condition was cultured in triplicate wells unless otherwise noted. PBMC were separated from whole blood using Ficoll-Paque Plus gradient centrifugation and were then either cryopreserved at -140C or used fresh. The overlapping peptide pools covered the spike proteins of SARS-CoV-2 and of the common cold coronaviruses HCoV-NL63, HCoV-OC43 and HCoV-229E. The QIAamp micro DNA kit was used to extract genomic DNA from the cultured CD4+ T cells.

This specimen was CD4+ T cells from PBMCs cultured with HCoV-OC43 spike peptides, taken before COVID-19 vaccination. The cell subset or site label of this sample denotes: HCoV-OC43 spike overlapping peptide pool stimulation. This receptor was identified in a human donor who received a COVID-19 vaccine.

The bases are TGTGCCAGCAGCCGGGGTAACACTGAAGCTTTCTTT. Translated, this gives CASSRGNTEAFF. The chain couples TRBV3-1 (or the pseudogene TRBV3-2) to TRBJ1-1, with the D gene not confidently named. The CDR3 has 12 amino acids, counting the end cysteine and phenylalanine. Only CDR3 DNA is held: 36 bases, read in frame from base 1. The junction carries 5 bases between V and J, which are trimmed by 4 bases and 2 bases respectively. From the germline V gene (reference sequence), CDR1 is LGHDT and CDR2 is YNNKEL.